These 15 T cell receptor beta chains share one sample of origin, sequenced in a study of T-cell memory formation after mild COVID-19. MiXCR, run by TCRdb on the 5' RACE reads, gives a single entry per CDR3 protein. The sample yields about 560,000 distinct CDR3 sequences, roughly 17% seen once. Source material: PBMCs or a T cell subset sorted from them (not recorded which). These receptors were collected from an adult woman who had mild COVID-19 (a few samples of this study predate the infection). Cell type and time point are not known.

V usage is TRBV7-3 and J usage is TRBJ1-1; 9 bases are shared with TRBD1. CDR1 SGHTA and CDR2 FQGTGA come from the germline V gene. The V segment lost 4 bases and the J segment 4 bases; nucleotides outside the gene matches: 7. The CDR3 sequence is 15 residues long. The CDR3 spells CASSSTGQGSTEAFF. The CDR3 bases are TGTGCCAGCAGCTCTACTGGACAGGGGTCCACTGAAGCTTTCTTT. The entire variable domain, with the rest obtained from reference TRBV7-3 and TRBJ1-1, is as follows: GAGVSQTPSNKVTEKGKYVELRCDPISGHTALYWYRQSLGQGPEFLIYFQGTGAADDSGLPNDRFFAVRPEGSVSTLKIQRTERGDSAVYLCASSSTGQGSTEAFFGQGTRLTVV.

The chain recombines TRBV6-1 with TRBJ2-2; unclear D gene. The CDR3 loop spans 15 amino acids. Germline loops: CDR1 MNHNS, CDR2 SASEGT. Between the trimmed V and J ends, which lost 1 base and 5 bases, there was a span of 11 bases. The CDR3: CASSEGHEPTGELFF. The CDR3 bases are TGTGCCAGCAGTGAAGGACATGAGCCAACCGGGGAGCTGTTTTTT.

This clonotype was detected a few times. The V gene is TRBV5-1, the J gene TRBJ1-1, with D possibly being TRBD1 (6 bases). V lost 0 bases and J 10 bases, leaving 10 bases between the germline ends. The V gene's germline CDR1 is SGHRS and CDR2 YFSETQ. This CDR3 is built from 12 residues. The CDR3 region has the DNA TGCGCCAGCAGCTTGGAACAGGGTGGAGCTTTCTTT. Encoded protein: CASSLEQGGAFF.

This clonotype was recorded a few times. The chain combines TRBV6-1 with TRBJ2-5, with D possibly TRBD1 on 6 matching bases. Trimming stripped 4 bases from V and 2 bases from J, with 14 bases between. The CDR3 is 15 amino acids. Germline V CDR1 and CDR2: MNHNS, SASEGT. The CDR3 sequence: CASSVYRDNQETQYF. As DNA, the CDR3 is TGTGCCAGCAGTGTATACCGGGACAATCAAGAGACCCAGTACTTC.

V and J are TRBV10-3 and TRBJ1-2; 7 bases agree with TRBD1. V lost 4 bases, J lost 7 bases, and 6 bases stayed unmatched. This CDR3 contains 13 residues. Germline values: CDR1 ENHRY, CDR2 SYGVKD. The CDR3 sequence: CAISVQGSSGYTF. CDR3 in DNA: TGTGCCATCAGTGTACAGGGGAGCTCTGGCTACACCTTC.

The CDR3 coding sequence is TGCGCCAGCAGCTTGGAGGGGGCTAATTACTACACCGGGGAGCTGTTTTTT. Its protein is CASSLEGANYYTGELFF. The V gene is TRBV5-1, the J gene TRBJ2-2; 7 bases are shared with TRBD1. The CDR3 is 17 amino acids. Looked up from germline, CDR1 is SGHRS and CDR2 is YFSETQ. With 0 bases clipped from V and 3 bases from J, the junction kept 8 bases outside the gene matches.

This clonotype was picked up a small number of times. This chain connects TRBV9 to TRBJ1-4; no reliable D call. The V gene's germline CDR1 is SGDLS and CDR2 YYNGEE. The V and J ends lost 9 bases and 0 bases respectively, with 12 bases between them. The CDR3 spans 14 residues. CDR3 sequence reads: CATGVKATNEKLFF. CDR3 sequence (DNA): TGTGCCACCGGAGTCAAGGCAACTAATGAAAAACTGTTTTTT.

Ten or more counts support this clonotype. The chain carries TRBV5-6 and TRBJ2-2; D is unclear. Germline lookup yields CDR1 SGHDT and CDR2 YYEEEE. Trimming cost V 0 bases and J 4 bases, with 4 bases left between them. This CDR3 spans 13 amino acids. CDR3 DNA: TGTGCCAGCAGCTTGGTCCTCACCGGGGAGCTGTTTTTT. This encodes CASSLVLTGELFF.

This clonotype was counted many times. The chain links TRBV11-2 to TRBJ2-2, with 7 bases aligning to TRBD1. With V trimmed by 4 bases and J by 1 base, 3 bases remained unmatched. CDR3 size: 15 residues. In germline, CDR1 is SGHAT, CDR2 FQNNGV. CDR3 coding DNA: TGTGCCAGCAGCTCGTGGACAGGGAACACCGGGGAGCTGTTTTTT. Protein product: CASSSWTGNTGELFF.

This clonotype was picked up a small number of times. The chain employs TRBV10-3 and TRBJ1-1; TRBD1 matches at 7 bases. The germline gives CDR1 ENHRY, CDR2 SYGVKD. V shed 11 bases, J shed 4 bases, and the junction held 4 bases outside the gene matches. This CDR3 has 11 amino acids. This CDR3 is CAAKGATEAFF. In DNA, the CDR3 is TGTGCCGCGAAGGGGGCCACTGAAGCTTTCTTT.

The genes are TRBV5-1 and TRBJ2-1; D is perhaps TRBD1 (7 bases). Trimming pared 0 bases from V and 0 bases from J, leaving 16 bases between. The germline CDR1 and CDR2 sequences are SGHRS and YFSETQ. The CDR3 is 18 residues long. CDR3 bases: TGCGCCAGCAGCTTGGGAGTGGGCGGGACAGCCTCCTACAATGAGCAGTTCTTC. Protein sequence: CASSLGVGGTASYNEQFF. Filled out from reference TRBV5-1 and TRBJ2-1, the complete variable domain reads KAGVTQTPRYLIKTRGQQVTLSCSPISGHRSVSWYQQTPGQGLQFLFEYFSETQRNKGNFPGRFSGRQFSNSRSEMNVSTLELGDSALYLCASSLGVGGTASYNEQFFGPGTRLTVL.

The CDR3 is CASSPPGQNYGYTF. Written as DNA, the CDR3 is TGTGCCAGCTCACCACCGGGGCAGAACTATGGCTACACCTTC. The chain joins TRBV18 to TRBJ1-2; weak D call: TRBD1 (5 bases). V lost 0 bases, J lost 2 bases, and 7 bases lay in between. The CDR3 has 14 amino acids. Per the germline V gene, CDR1 is KGHSH and CDR2 is LQKENI.

This clonotype was seen a handful of times. The chain carries TRBV12-3 or TRBV12-4 and TRBJ1-2; possible D gene TRBD1, 5 bases. Trimming pared 5 bases from V and 8 bases from J, leaving 21 bases between. This CDR3 has 15 residues. The CDR3 DNA reads as TGTGCCAGCAGTCACCAGCCGGGACCGATTCGGGGCTACACCTTC. This codes for CASSHQPGPIRGYTF.

This clonotype was counted between two and nine times. The chain carries TRBV27 and TRBJ2-5; 8 nucleotides agree with TRBD2. The CDR3 is made up of 14 amino acids. Germline lookup yields CDR1 MNHEY and CDR2 SMNVEV (reference sequence). Trimming cost V 6 bases and J 5 bases; bases outside gene matches: 8. In nucleotides, the CDR3 is TGTGCCAGCAGCTTTTTAGCGGGAAGGGAGACCCAGTACTTC. This codes for CASSFLAGRETQYF.

The rearrangement uses TRBV20-1 and TRBJ1-2; possibly TRBD1 for D (6 bases). V was shortened by 1 base and J by 2 bases, with 14 bases between the two germline ends. The CDR3 runs 15 residues. Per germline, CDR1 DFQATT and CDR2 SNEGSKA (reference sequence). CDR3 sequence: CSARAGQIRNYGYTF. CDR3 nucleotides: TGCAGTGCTAGAGCAGGACAGATAAGAAACTATGGCTACACCTTC.